Below, 3 T cell receptor beta chains from the same sample are listed, as sequenced in a study of T-cell memory formation after mild COVID-19. TCRdb used MiXCR to reprocess the 5' RACE reads, holding one entry per CDR3 protein. The sample includes about 620,000 distinct CDR3 sequences, about a sixth of them seen just once. The specimen was PBMCs or a T cell subset sorted from them (not recorded which). These receptors originate from an adult woman who had mild COVID-19 (a few samples of this study predate the infection). Cell type and time point are not known.

The sample holds a few counts of this clonotype. V gene TRBV29-1 combines with J gene TRBJ2-7; D is ambiguous. CDR3 size: 13 residues. Trimming stripped 2 bases from V and 2 bases from J, with 10 bases between. CDR1 SQVTM and CDR2 ANQGSEA come from the germline V gene. DNA of the CDR3: TGCAGCGTTGAACTGGAACAGCCCTACGAGCAGTACTTC. Translation gives CSVELEQPYEQYF.

V gene TRBV7-3 combines with J gene TRBJ2-1; 11 nucleotides line up with TRBD2. J lost 10 bases, V lost 5 bases, and 22 bases had no gene match. Germline V CDR1 and CDR2: SGHTA, FQGTGA. The CDR3 is 19 amino acids. The CDR3 sequence: CASSPFSLFPGTSGGEQFF. The CDR3 nucleotides are TGTGCCAGCAGCCCGTTTTCTCTGTTTCCCGGGACTAGCGGAGGAGAGCAGTTCTTC.

This clonotype occurred a few times. The chain couples TRBV6-2 or TRBV6-3 to TRBJ2-1, with D maybe TRBD2 (5 bases). The V and J ends lost 2 bases and 0 bases respectively, with 8 bases between them. This CDR3 comprises 15 residues. The V gene's germline CDR1 is MNHEY and CDR2 SVGEGT. The CDR3 sequence is CASSYRADSYNEQFF. CDR3 DNA sequence: TGTGCCAGCAGTTACCGAGCGGACTCCTACAATGAGCAGTTCTTC.